This T cell receptor (beta chain) stems from a study of OX40 agonist ivuxolimab in advanced cancers. At the level of the study: Two cutaneous melanoma patients and one hepatocellular carcinoma patient, three in all, had partial responses.

Generated by immunoSEQ multiplex PCR, the TCRdb table keeps only in-frame clones and is missing some. The sample records roughly 12,000 clones, over 75% being singletons. The CDR3 has 18 residues. Germline trimming cut 2 bases from V and 4 bases from J; bases unmatched to any gene: 14. Germline lookup yields CDR1 SEHNR and CDR2 FQNEAQ (reference sequence). The sequence was obtained from an adult with an advanced solid tumor such as melanoma, head and neck, liver or kidney cancer. The material sequenced was CD4+ or CD8+ T cells sorted from blood, taken in a trial of the OX40 agonist ivuxolimab. The chain recombines TRBV7-9 with TRBJ1-3, with 7 bases that match TRBD1. The CDR3 bases are TGTGCCAGCAGCTTAAACGCGGACCGACAGGGTGGGGGAAACACCATATATTTT. Translation: CASSLNADRQGGGNTIYF.